A selection of T cell receptor beta chains follows, all from one sample in a study of identical twins. TCRdb re-called the 5' RACE reads with MiXCR, one entry per CDR3 protein. The sample has a few hundred thousand distinct CDR3 sequences, around 24% seen once; the top ten hold approximately 2.9%. The sample was also linked to a second study, of T cells expressing NK-cell markers.

Sequencing was done on a sample of CD4+ T cells sorted from blood. These receptor sequences come from a woman aged 18-29 years in good health. Each CDR3 is given with its conserved first and last residue. Clone size is given for some rows only: seen once, a few or many times, or a class if the clone is expanded.

clone_size: .; v_call: TRBV11-2; cdr3_aa: CASSVRWGVGGEKLFF
clone_size: few; v_call: TRBV7-9; cdr3_aa: CASRREVPGELFF
clone_size: .; v_call: TRBV2; cdr3_aa: CASSANRESPLHF
clone_size: .; v_call: TRBV24-1; cdr3_aa: CATSDRRGPGNEQFF
clone_size: .; v_call: TRBV2; cdr3_aa: CASIRSPHTDTQYF
clone_size: .; v_call: TRBV2; cdr3_aa: CASSPISGEDEQFF
clone_size: .; v_call: TRBV20-1; cdr3_aa: CSASPGLVFEQYF
clone_size: .; v_call: TRBV20-1; cdr3_aa: CSARAHRVDEQFF
clone_size: .; v_call: TRBV7-8; cdr3_aa: CASHREEDTEAFF
clone_size: .; v_call: TRBV7-9; cdr3_aa: CASSQGATTLDQYF
clone_size: .; v_call: TRBV12-3/TRBV12-4; cdr3_aa: CASSPSSGGAYYEQYF
clone_size: .; v_call: TRBV10-3; cdr3_aa: CAIRMTEEYGYTF
clone_size: .; v_call: TRBV9; cdr3_aa: CASSVGPGKETQYF
clone_size: few; v_call: TRBV25-1; cdr3_aa: CASRRPGQNYGYTF
clone_size: few; v_call: TRBV20-1; cdr3_aa: CSVGRISYNEQFF
clone_size: once; v_call: TRBV6-2/TRBV6-3; cdr3_aa: CASSPPTKTQYF
clone_size: few; v_call: TRBV3-1; cdr3_aa: CASSQNPEWNTEAFF
clone_size: few; v_call: TRBV6-5; cdr3_aa: CASSYAGTAYNEQFF
clone_size: once; v_call: TRBV20-1; cdr3_aa: CSAIKDYGYTF
clone_size: .; v_call: TRBV14; cdr3_aa: CASSQDWGQLNTEAFF
clone_size: .; v_call: TRBV11-2; cdr3_aa: CASSLMGQIYSGANVLTF
clone_size: few; v_call: TRBV20-1; cdr3_aa: CSARLGQVRSEKLFF
clone_size: once; v_call: TRBV28; cdr3_aa: CASSFRGPPDTQYF
clone_size: few; v_call: TRBV7-2; cdr3_aa: CASSSRRSGTVNEQFF
clone_size: few; v_call: TRBV6-1; cdr3_aa: CASRGRYEQFF
clone_size: .; v_call: TRBV3-1; cdr3_aa: CASSLAGEIRTEAFF
clone_size: many; v_call: TRBV6-2/TRBV6-3; cdr3_aa: CASSYLYEQYF
clone_size: few; v_call: TRBV12-3/TRBV12-4; cdr3_aa: CASTSGTPRTGELFF
clone_size: few; v_call: TRBV7-2; cdr3_aa: CASSLGARSSYEQYF
clone_size: .; v_call: TRBV7-6; cdr3_aa: CASSPDSYGYEQYF
clone_size: few; v_call: TRBV4-2; cdr3_aa: CASSQVGRAGANVLTF
clone_size: few; v_call: TRBV20-1; cdr3_aa: CSARVRGMPEAFF
clone_size: .; v_call: TRBV20-1; cdr3_aa: CSARVQKNSYEQYF
clone_size: few; v_call: TRBV20-1; cdr3_aa: CSALQGLEQFF
clone_size: once; v_call: TRBV30; cdr3_aa: CAWSVGGTEYNEQFF
clone_size: .; v_call: TRBV5-1; cdr3_aa: CASSLVTSANTEAFF
clone_size: .; v_call: TRBV20-1; cdr3_aa: CSARTSGGPETQYF
clone_size: once; v_call: TRBV12-3/TRBV12-4; cdr3_aa: CASSFQTGLTEAFF
clone_size: few; v_call: TRBV11-3; cdr3_aa: CASSLRGLEQYF
clone_size: .; v_call: TRBV4-3; cdr3_aa: CASRRGVSAHNEQFF
clone_size: .; v_call: TRBV12-3/TRBV12-4; cdr3_aa: CASSFRAGANVLTF
clone_size: .; v_call: TRBV12-3/TRBV12-4; cdr3_aa: CASSHRYYEQYF
clone_size: .; v_call: TRBV4-3; cdr3_aa: CASSHDRYNEQFF
clone_size: .; v_call: TRBV12-3/TRBV12-4; cdr3_aa: CASSLYSGTNNEQFF
clone_size: .; v_call: TRBV6-2/TRBV6-3; cdr3_aa: CASKDLAGVGEQYF
clone_size: few; v_call: TRBV10-3; cdr3_aa: CAISGGNIGEKDEQFF
clone_size: .; v_call: TRBV6-1; cdr3_aa: CASRGRQGINTEAFF
clone_size: .; v_call: TRBV11-3; cdr3_aa: CASSFSGPYEQYF
clone_size: .; v_call: TRBV20-1; cdr3_aa: CSARMVGREQYF
clone_size: .; v_call: TRBV11-2; cdr3_aa: CASSIDPPGSYNEQFF
clone_size: .; v_call: TRBV20-1; cdr3_aa: CSASLSGPVDEQYF
clone_size: few; v_call: TRBV3-1; cdr3_aa: CASSPVTGYGYTF
clone_size: .; v_call: TRBV9; cdr3_aa: CASGGRGEATYNEQFF
clone_size: many; v_call: TRBV20-1; cdr3_aa: CSARMALGYGYTF
clone_size: .; v_call: TRBV9; cdr3_aa: CASSVDPGGYNEQFF